What follows are 9 T cell receptor beta chains derived from one specimen sequenced in a study of OX40 agonist ivuxolimab in advanced cancers. The table came from immunoSEQ multiplex PCR; TCRdb's copy has only in-frame clones and leaves some out. The table lists 45,000 to 60,000 clones, 85% to 90% of them singletons. Sequencing used CD4+ or CD8+ T cells sorted from blood, obtained in a trial of the OX40 agonist ivuxolimab. Source of these receptors: an adult with an advanced solid tumor such as melanoma, head and neck, liver or kidney cancer.

CDR3 bases: TGTGCCAGCAGCCCCAGGGTAGCGGGAGTGGTCAATGAGCAGTTCTTC. Translated: CASSPRVAGVVNEQFF. The chain combines TRBV13 with TRBJ2-1, with 9 bases identical to TRBD2. CDR1 PRHDT and CDR2 FYEKMQ come from the germline V gene (reference sequence). The junction had 11 bases not matched to a gene; V was cut back by 5 bases and J by 6 bases. The CDR3 has 16 residues.

CDR3 region: CATQSRQGSGYTF. CDR3 in DNA: TGTGCCACCCAATCCAGACAGGGGAGTGGCTACACCTTC. V and J are TRBV28 and TRBJ1-2, with TRBD1 identical over 8 bases. V trimming: 10 bases; J trimming: 7 bases; junction bases outside the gene matches: 11. Germline lookup yields CDR1 MDHEN and CDR2 SYDVKM. The CDR3 spans 13 residues.

The chain carries TRBV18 and TRBJ2-7; D gene ambiguous. CDR1 is KGHSH, CDR2 LQKENI, per germline. CDR3 length: 15 amino acids. The ends were cut back, 2 bases at V and 2 bases at J, with 13 bases in the middle. In DNA form, the CDR3 reads TGTGCCAGCTCACCAAGGCGTATAGATGCCTACGAGCAGTACTTC. This sequence encodes CASSPRRIDAYEQYF.

The chain recombines TRBV30 with TRBJ2-7; 7 bases agree with TRBD1. Unmatched junction bases numbered 9, after V lost 4 bases and J lost 6 bases. CDR3 length equals 13 residues. CDR1 is GTSNPN, CDR2 SVGIG, per germline (reference sequence). DNA for the CDR3: TGTGCCTGGACCCTTGCCCCAGGGGGCGAGCAGTACTTC. It encodes CAWTLAPGGEQYF.

This clone is a singleton in its sample. V and J are TRBV5-1 and TRBJ1-1; 9 nucleotides line up with TRBD1. Germline CDR1 and CDR2: SGHRS and YFSETQ. The V segment lost 5 bases and the J segment 0 bases; nucleotides outside the gene matches: 5. The length of the CDR3 is 15 residues. CDR3 amino acids: CASRGQGSLNTEAFF. The CDR3 nucleotides read TGCGCCAGCAGGGGACAGGGATCTTTGAACACTGAAGCTTTCTTT.

This clone came up once. The CDR3 loop reads CASSLGPRYGYTF. Here the CDR3 DNA reads TGCGCCAGCAGCTTGGGCCCGCGTTATGGCTACACCTTC. The rearrangement joins TRBV5-1 to TRBJ1-2; no firm D call. Trimming removed 0 bases from V and 5 bases from J, with 8 bases in between. The CDR3 contains 13 residues. In germline, CDR1 is SGHRS, CDR2 YFSETQ.

Only one count was recorded for this clone. This chain's CDR3 is CASRRSTGNYGYTF. In nucleotides, the CDR3 is TGTGCCAGCAGAAGGTCGACAGGGAACTATGGCTACACCTTC. The chain joins TRBV27 to TRBJ1-2, with TRBD1 matching 7 bases. V lost 6 bases and J lost 2; bases outside the gene matches: 6. The CDR3 totals 14 residues. The germline V gene encodes CDR1 MNHEY and CDR2 SMNVEV (reference sequence).

This chain connects TRBV6-5 to TRBJ2-3; 7 bases match TRBD1. This CDR3 contains 14 residues. Germline assignment: CDR1 MNHEY and CDR2 SVGAGI. J was trimmed by 0 bases and V by 10 bases; bases with no gene match: 7. The CDR3 region has the DNA TGTGCCACCCACCGACAGGGCAGCACAGATACGCAGTATTTT. Its protein product is CATHRQGSTDTQYF.

This clone was picked up one time. The rearrangement links TRBV27 to TRBJ1-2, with D uncertain. The germline V and J ends were trimmed by 6 bases and 4 bases, with 21 bases remaining between them. The germline CDR1 and CDR2 sequences are MNHEY and SMNVEV (reference sequence). This CDR3 is built from 16 residues. The CDR3 loop reads CASRPRSLTTFYGYTF. CDR3 bases: TGTGCCAGCAGGCCACGGTCCCTAACGACCTTCTATGGCTACACCTTC.